This TCR beta chain was captured by sequencing in a study of human T cells and chemical hapten exposure. TCRdb re-analysed the RACE reads in MiXCR, keeping a single row per CDR3 protein. The table shows about 54,000 distinct CDR3 sequences, with around 9.5% occurring only once. This CDR3 is built from 12 residues. The V end was cut by 4 bases, the J end by 8 bases, with 11 bases between. Germline V gene data show CDR1 as KGHSH and CDR2 as LQKENI. Indicated time point: patch test 2, 6 weeks after DPC sensitization. Treatment described: therapeutic diphenylcyclopropenone sensitization with weekly scalp DPC. With respect to this clonotype: Antigen specificity is unknown.

Study conclusions and caveats: With DPC sensitization, TCRs exceeding 1 in 1000 frequency showed no change.

This clonotype was sampled from a woman between 45 and 60 years old with alopecia areata. Some clones in this sample may be carry-over from other donors' samples. This sequence joins TRBV18 and TRBJ1-1; D might be TRBD1 (6 bases). The starting material was whole blood, obtained in connection with sensitization to the hapten diphenylcyclopropenone (DPC). CDR3 amino acids: CASSRPDREAFF. The CDR3 bases are TGTGCCAGCTCACGGCCAGACAGGGAAGCTTTCTTT.